These 20 T cell receptor beta chains originate from one sample sequenced in a study of identical twins. A single record per CDR3 protein comes from TCRdb applying MiXCR to the 5' RACE reads. The repertoire includes hundreds of thousands of distinct CDR3 sequences, 20% to 25% of them detected once, and roughly 2.8% sits in the top ten. This sample also belongs to another study, concerning T cells expressing NK-cell markers.

The sample taken for sequencing was CD4+ T cells sorted from blood. The receptor set was obtained from a woman aged 18-29 years in good health.

This chain links TRBV5-1 with TRBJ2-3, with 12 bases fitting TRBD2. J was trimmed by 6 bases and V by 0 bases; bases with no gene match: 8. In germline, CDR1 is SGHRS, CDR2 YFSETQ. This CDR3 contains 17 residues. CDR3 in amino acids: CASSLAPSGGAADTQYF. Written as DNA, the CDR3 is TGCGCCAGCAGCTTGGCCCCTAGCGGGGGGGCCGCGGATACGCAGTATTTT.

This clonotype was seen repeatedly, ten times or more. The rearrangement links TRBV12-3 or TRBV12-4 to TRBJ2-1; D not resolved. Deletions cut 5 bases from V and 0 bases from J, with 5 bases between. The CDR3 is 13 residues long. The CDR3 nucleotides are TGTGCCAGCAGTCAGAGCTCCTACAATGAGCAGTTCTTC. Encoded protein: CASSQSSYNEQFF.

This clonotype was detected a few times. This rearrangement joins TRBV20-1 to TRBJ2-2; D might be TRBD1 or TRBD2, each matching 5 bases. V lost 0 bases and J 4 bases, leaving 12 bases between the germline ends. This CDR3 is built from 15 residues. Germline assignment: CDR1 DFQATT and CDR2 SNEGSKA (reference sequence). The CDR3 DNA is TGCAGTGCTAGAGATTTGGGGACCTCCACCGGGGAGCTGTTTTTT. Its protein product is CSARDLGTSTGELFF.

There are a few counts of this clonotype. V is TRBV21-1 and J is TRBJ1-1. TRBV21-1 has pseudogene status. The CDR3 sequence is 8 residues long. The CDR3 here is CASSKAFF. The CDR3 DNA reads TGTGCCAGCAGCAAAGCTTTCTTT.

This clonotype was seen once. The chain links TRBV29-1 to TRBJ1-1; TRBD1 might be the D (6 bases). The germline V gene encodes CDR1 SQVTM and CDR2 ANQGSEA. CDR3 length: 13 amino acids. Trimming removed 4 bases from V and 5 bases from J, with 14 bases in between. CDR3 bases: TGCAGCGTTGGTAGGGGGGCTTGGACTGAAGCTTTCTTT. It is translated as CSVGRGAWTEAFF.

The sample holds a few counts of this clonotype. V gene TRBV2 combines with J gene TRBJ2-1; D is uncertain. Per the germline V gene, CDR1 is SNHLY and CDR2 is FYNNEI. The CDR3 is made up of 12 amino acids. The V gene lost 4 bases and the J gene lost 7 bases, with 8 bases spanning the gap. This chain's CDR3 is CASSAQRNEQFF. CDR3 nucleotides: TGTGCCAGCAGTGCTCAGAGGAATGAGCAGTTCTTC.

This clonotype was detected only a few times. The chain carries TRBV7-9 and TRBJ1-2; maybe TRBD1 (5 bases). Germline V CDR1 and CDR2: SEHNR, FQNEAQ (reference sequence). V lost 5 bases and J lost 7, with 17 bases in between. The length of the CDR3 is 14 residues. The DNA of the CDR3 is TGTGCCAGCAGCCGACCCGGGACTGTGGGTGGCTACACCTTC. Translating it yields CASSRPGTVGGYTF.

The chain employs TRBV2 and TRBJ2-7; D might be TRBD1 (6 bases). The V end was cut by 5 bases, the J end by 2 bases, with 16 bases between. Germline V gene sequence: CDR1 SNHLY, CDR2 FYNNEI. The CDR3 has 15 residues. CDR3 DNA: TGTGCCAGCAGTCTCGATTCGACAGGTCCCTACGAGCAGTACTTC. Amino acids: CASSLDSTGPYEQYF.

This clonotype has a handful of counts. The chain is built from TRBV7-2 and TRBJ2-3; a weak D match, TRBD1 (6 bases). The CDR3 length is 16 residues. V was shortened by 1 base and J by 7 bases, with 18 bases between the two germline ends. CDR1 SGHTA and CDR2 FQGNSA come from the germline V gene. The CDR3 DNA reads as TGTGCCAGCAGCTTAGAGGGGACATATTCGGCCAATACGCAGTATTTT. Its protein is CASSLEGTYSANTQYF.

As regards this clonotype: At one of its ends the junction is not consistent with the germline gene, which may arise from a read error. The chain is built from TRBV4-3 and TRBJ2-1; a weak D match, TRBD2 (5 bases). The length of the CDR3 is 15 residues. Germline CDR1 is LGHNA and CDR2 is YSLEER. CDR3 sequence (DNA): TGCGCCAGCAGCCGCGACGAGCGGTCCTCCAATGAGCAGTTCTTC. This encodes CASSRDERSSNEQFF.

The gene calls are TRBV20-1 and TRBJ2-1; 9 nucleotides match TRBD2. The CDR3 covers 13 residues. The germline gives CDR1 DFQATT, CDR2 SNEGSKA (reference sequence). J lost 9 bases, V lost 8 bases, and 11 bases had no gene match. The CDR3 DNA follows: TGCAGTACGGCAGCGGGGGGATATTCTGAGCAGTTCTTC. Its translation: CSTAAGGYSEQFF.

The chain couples TRBV6-1 to TRBJ2-7; 8 bases agree with TRBD1. Germline CDR1 MNHNS, CDR2 SASEGT. This CDR3 spans 13 amino acids. V trimming: 7 bases; J trimming: 2 bases; junction bases outside the gene matches: 4. The CDR3 sequence: CASNPGQAYEQYF. CDR3 bases: TGTGCCAGCAATCCGGGACAGGCCTACGAGCAGTACTTC.

This clonotype appeared a few times. This chain links TRBV4-1 with TRBJ2-3; the match to TRBD2 covers 9 bases. V shed 4 bases and J 4 bases; nucleotides not matched to a gene: 6. The CDR3 loop spans 15 amino acids. Looked up from germline, CDR1 is MGHRA and CDR2 is YSYEKL. CDR3 sequence reads: CASSPIAGVSDTQYF. The CDR3 region has the DNA TGCGCCAGCAGCCCCATAGCGGGGGTTTCAGATACGCAGTATTTT.

This chain connects TRBV5-1 to TRBJ2-3, with TRBD2 matching over 11 bases. The CDR3 totals 13 residues. Germline V gene lookup returns CDR1 SGHRS and CDR2 YFSETQ. Trimming removed 5 bases from V and 10 bases from J; junction bases left unmatched: 6. The CDR3 spells CASRLAGGLAQYF. CDR3 sequence (DNA): TGCGCCAGCAGGTTAGCGGGGGGGCTTGCGCAGTATTTT.

The gene calls are TRBV5-1 and TRBJ2-1, with D uncertain. Germline assignment: CDR1 SGHRS and CDR2 YFSETQ. The CDR3 consists of 12 residues. Trimming left V 0 bases short and J 5 bases short, with 3 bases between. The CDR3 DNA is TGCGCCAGCAGCTTGGGCCACAATGAGCAGTTCTTC. It is translated as CASSLGHNEQFF.

This clonotype has at least ten counts. The chain recombines TRBV5-1 with TRBJ2-1, with 11 bases fitting TRBD1. Per germline, CDR1 SGHRS and CDR2 YFSETQ. Losses at the gene ends were 4 bases for V and 6 bases for J; bases not matched to a gene: 3. The CDR3 has 14 residues. The CDR3: CASSAGTGGNEQFF. The CDR3, as DNA: TGCGCCAGCAGCGCCGGGACAGGGGGCAATGAGCAGTTCTTC. Full variable domain (outside the CDR3, taken from reference TRBV5-1 and TRBJ2-1): KAGVTQTPRYLIKTRGQQVTLSCSPISGHRSVSWYQQTPGQGLQFLFEYFSETQRNKGNFPGRFSGRQFSNSRSEMNVSTLELGDSALYLCASSAGTGGNEQFFGPGTRLTVL.

This chain links TRBV3-1 with TRBJ2-7; D is uncertain. Germline CDR1 reads LGHDT; CDR2 reads YNNKEL (reference sequence). V lost 5 bases to trimming and J lost 3 bases, with 8 bases between them. The length of the CDR3 is 12 residues. The CDR3 is CASSEVDYEQYF. In DNA form, the CDR3 reads TGTGCCAGCAGCGAGGTGGACTACGAGCAGTACTTC.

This clonotype came up a few times. The chain employs TRBV29-1 and TRBJ2-1, with 8 nucleotides matching TRBD2. This CDR3 region has 15 residues. The germline CDR1 and CDR2 sequences are SQVTM and ANQGSEA. Trimming removed 5 bases from V and 7 bases from J; junction bases left unmatched: 13. CDR3 protein: CSVSARASGGNEQFF. CDR3 bases: TGCAGCGTTTCAGCGAGGGCCAGCGGGGGTAATGAGCAGTTCTTC.

The rearrangement joins TRBV27 to TRBJ2-2; TRBD2 aligns across 7 bases. The CDR3 has 15 residues. Germline-derived CDR1 and CDR2 are MNHEY and SMNVEV (reference sequence). V lost 5 bases to trimming and J lost 2 bases; unmatched junction nucleotides: 5. The CDR3 DNA reads as TGTGCCAGCAGTCCCGGGACTACAAACACCGGGGAGCTGTTTTTT. Translation: CASSPGTTNTGELFF.

This clonotype showed up just a few times. The chain is built from TRBV10-3 and TRBJ2-1; perhaps TRBD2 as D (5 bases). Germline V gene lookup returns CDR1 ENHRY and CDR2 SYGVKD. Trimming removed 11 bases at V and 2 bases at J, with 16 bases between. The CDR3 spans 14 residues. DNA for the CDR3: TGTGCCTCTAAGGCGGAGGTCACCTACAATGAGCAGTTCTTC. Amino acid sequence: CASKAEVTYNEQFF.